The rows below give T cell receptor beta chains drawn from one sample of a study of OX40 agonist ivuxolimab in advanced cancers. Sequencing used immunoSEQ multiplex PCR; TCRdb keeps in-frame clones, though not all of them. The sample has 80,000 to 100,000 clones, about 88% seen once. The material was CD4+ or CD8+ T cells sorted from blood, obtained in a trial of the OX40 agonist ivuxolimab. The source is an adult with an advanced solid tumor such as melanoma, head and neck, liver or kidney cancer. Each CDR3 is given with its conserved first and last residue. The order of the fields is V gene, J gene, CDR3 protein.

TRBV2,TRBJ2-2,CASSEQAGAAGELFF
TRBV6-6,TRBJ2-5,CASSYGVSSGQTQYF
TRBV6-5,TRBJ1-1,CASSHRNTEAFF
TRBV20-1,TRBJ2-5,CSATSGETQYF
TRBV27,TRBJ2-3,CASSGTGTGVKDTQYF
TRBV6-5,TRBJ1-2,CASCQGAANYGYTF
TRBV7-9,TRBJ1-5,CASRRGENQPQHF
TRBV28,TRBJ1-2,CASSFGEVRGYTF
TRBV7-2,TRBJ2-2,CASTRGGAGSGELFF
TRBV30,TRBJ1-4,CAWNQGGPNEKLFF
TRBV6-5,TRBJ2-1,CASSYSRRDNEQFF
TRBV20-1,TRBJ2-3,CSARDREAQYF
TRBV15,TRBJ1-4,CATSRDRGAKLFF
TRBV6-1,TRBJ2-1,CASSVPPQAGGTNEQFF
TRBV6-4,TRBJ2-3,CASRAGGSTDTQYF
TRBV5-1,TRBJ2-1,CASSLEVREKFF
TRBV28,TRBJ1-2,CASSQDGQGNYGYTF
TRBV29-1,TRBJ1-1,CSFYRGGTEAFF
TRBV6-5,TRBJ1-2,CASKAGANYGYTF
TRBV29-1,TRBJ2-7,CSVELAGKRTYGGQYF
TRBV6-5,TRBJ2-2,CASRRQGNTGELFF
TRBV5-1,TRBJ1-1,CASLRDSVYTEAFF
TRBV4-3,TRBJ2-2,CASSQEPLGRATNTGELFF
TRBV10-2,TRBJ2-7,CASSEGGLSEQYF
TRBV5-4,TRBJ2-1,CASSLGGSGSYNEQFF
TRBV4-2,TRBJ1-2,CASSQESTGKLSYTF
TRBV6-6,TRBJ2-3,CASSPRGRPSTDTQYF
TRBV7-2,TRBJ2-1,CASSPTGNNEQFF
TRBV28,TRBJ2-3,CASSVTDTQYF